This entry concerns a single T cell receptor (beta chain). The CDR3 is made up of 13 amino acids. Per the germline V gene, CDR1 is SEHNR and CDR2 is FQNEAQ (reference sequence). V lost 2 bases and J 7 bases, leaving 9 bases between the germline ends. The study ran its PCR with 60 Vbeta and 13 Jbeta primers. The data were produced by immunoSEQ multiplex PCR, yet TCRdb's version contains in-frame clones alone and is incomplete. This listing includes about 110,000 clones. These donors counted as nominally healthy when sampled, but unrecorded immune exposures were likely. The data stem from a study of cytomegalovirus exposure and HLA in healthy donors.

The sample comprised PBMCs. This chain links TRBV7-9 with TRBJ2-1, with a weak D call TRBD1 (5 bases). This receptor was taken from a man aged 30-40 years in good health and CMV-seronegative. For the CDR3, the DNA is TGTGCCAGCAGCTTACAGGGAATGAATGAGCAGTTCTTC. This encodes CASSLQGMNEQFF.